The T cell receptor (beta chain) under discussion was sequenced for a study of blood T cell repertoires in COVID-19. The method was immunoSEQ multiplex PCR; TCRdb's version includes in-frame clones alone and lacks a portion of them. The data contain under 300,000 clones, around four fifths of them singletons. The CDR3 totals 18 residues. Losses at the gene ends were 1 base for V and 8 bases for J; bases not matched to a gene: 16. The V gene's germline CDR1 is SGHRS and CDR2 YFSETQ. The sample comprised peripheral blood. This TCR derives from a woman aged 40 to 49 with active or convalescent COVID-19. The V gene is TRBV5-1, the J gene TRBJ1-4; 8 bases align to TRBD1. CDR3 sequence (DNA): TGCGCCAGCAGCTTGATGCCCCCGAGACAGGGGTTTGGGGAAAAACTGTTTTTT. Protein product: CASSLMPPRQGFGEKLFF.